This section outlines one T cell receptor beta chain sequence together with its context. At one boundary the junction diverges from the germline segment, which might be a read error. In the original workflow: Researchers report that nucleated cell counts were estimated from reference gene primer amplification. Using immunoSEQ multiplex PCR, the repertoire was profiled, and TCRdb retains in-frame clones only, with some absent. The V and J calls and clone size come from that table; D and trimming were worked out from the DNA. This table has about 200,000 clones, roughly 80% appearing once. The data stem from a study of blood T cell repertoires in COVID-19. For the study at large: Samples came from the United States, Italy and Spain, spanning acute and convalescent COVID-19. Sample material is recorded as cDNA or gDNA derived from T cells, B-cell-depleted T cells, or PBMCs.

This TCR derives from an older woman with acute or convalescent COVID-19. Sequencing was performed on peripheral blood.

The CDR3 DNA follows: TGTGCTAGCAGCCCGACGACAGGGGAGAACACCGGGGAGCTGTTTTTT. This encodes CASSPTTGENTGELFF. The rearrangement links TRBV7-7 to TRBJ2-2; TRBD1 aligns across 8 bases. CDR1 is SSHAT, CDR2 FNYEAQ, per germline (reference sequence). The CDR3 covers 16 residues.